A selection of T cell receptor beta chains follows, all from one sample in a study of coeliac disease. Sequencing was performed with immunoSEQ multiplex PCR; in TCRdb, only in-frame clones are kept and a portion is missing. The sample lists roughly 5,100 clones; 50% to 70% were seen once. The material sequenced was intraepithelial lymphocytes from the gut. The receptor source for this set is a woman between 25 and 40 years old with active celiac disease. Each CDR3 is given with its conserved first and last residue. The order of the fields is D gene, J gene, clone size, V gene, CDR3 DNA, CDR3 protein. A D gene is named only where the DNA matches it firmly. Size values are once, few and many counts, or a class for expanded clones, and some rows have none.

TRBD1	TRBJ2-7	.	TRBV2	TGTGCCAGCAGGAATCCGACAGGGGGCTCCTACGAGCAGTACTTC	CASRNPTGGSYEQYF
TRBD1	TRBJ1-1	.	TRBV2	TGTGCCAGCAGTGTTGAACAGGGGGGTAGCACTGAAGCTTTCTTT	CASSVEQGGSTEAFF
.	TRBJ1-1	.	TRBV6-5	TGTGCCAGCAGTTACTCGAAGGGGGGGATTGAAGCTTTCTTT	CASSYSKGGIEAFF
.	TRBJ2-7	.	TRBV7-8	TGTGCCAGCAGCCTTACAGGGATCGAGCAGTACTTC	CASSLTGIEQYF
.	TRBJ2-4	.	TRBV7-9	TGTGCCAGCAGCGGGGCGGTAGCCAAAAACATTCAGTACTTC	CASSGAVAKNIQYF
.	TRBJ2-7	.	TRBV16	TGTGCCAGCAGCCAACAAGGGGCCTACGAGCAGTACTTC	CASSQQGAYEQYF
.	TRBJ1-5	.	TRBV27	TGTGCCAGCAGTTTTGGAGGCCCCACATTCCAGCATTTT	CASSFGGPTFQHF
.	TRBJ1-1	.	TRBV7-2	TGTGCCAGCAGACGAGGGGGTTCGGACACTGAAGCTTTCTTT	CASRRGGSDTEAFF
.	TRBJ1-4	.	TRBV2	TGTGCCAGCAGTTTGCCGGTAAATGAAAAACTGTTTTTT	CASSLPVNEKLFF
.	TRBJ1-5	.	TRBV16	TGTGCCAGCAGCCAATATCGTATCTCGCGGGGCAATCAGCCCCAGCATTTT	CASSQYRISRGNQPQHF
.	TRBJ1-2	.	TRBV4-3	TGCGCCAGCAGCCAAGATTATAGGACAGATGGCTACACCTTC	CASSQDYRTDGYTF
TRBD2	TRBJ2-5	.	TRBV5-1	TGCGCCAGCAGCGCGACTAGCGGTGAGACCCAGTACTTC	CASSATSGETQYF
TRBD1	TRBJ1-5	medium-sized	TRBV6-6	TGTGCCAGCAGTCTGAACAGGGGCCCGCTGCAGCCCCAGCATTTT	CASSLNRGPLQPQHF
.	TRBJ2-5	.	TRBV4-1	TGCGCCAGCAGCCAAGGGCCTAGCAGCACACAAGAGACCCAGTACTTC	CASSQGPSSTQETQYF
.	TRBJ1-1	.	TRBV18	TGTGCCAGCTCACCGCTACCAGTGGTTTCCGGTCAGACAGATTCTGAAGCTTTCTTT	CASSPLPVVSGQTDSEAFF
.	TRBJ1-6	.	TRBV6-1	TGTGCCAGCGATGAGGGGGTGACCTATAATTCACCCCTCCACTTT	CASDEGVTYNSPLHF
TRBD1	TRBJ2-5	few	TRBV10-3	TGTGCCATCAGTCGGACAGGACAAGAGACCCAGTACTTC	CAISRTGQETQYF
.	TRBJ2-7	.	TRBV27	TGTGCCAGCAGTCCGAGCTACAGGCAGGGTCAGTACGAGCAGTACTTC	CASSPSYRQGQYEQYF
.	TRBJ2-1	.	TRBV13	TGTGCCAGCAGCTTAGGGGCCTCCTACAATGAGCAGTTCTTC	CASSLGASYNEQFF
TRBD1	TRBJ1-6	.	TRBV5-4	TGTGCCAGCAGTCCGGGACAGGGAACGGGACCCCTCCACTTT	CASSPGQGTGPLHF
.	TRBJ1-1	few	TRBV10-3	TGTGCCAGCAACCTGATAGTGAACACTGAAGCTTTCTTT	CASNLIVNTEAFF
.	TRBJ2-3	few	TRBV7-9	TGTGCCAGCAGCTTAAGCAGGGGAAGAGGAGATACGCAGTATTTT	CASSLSRGRGDTQYF
TRBD1	TRBJ1-2	few	TRBV5-4	TGTGCCAGCAGCCGACAGGGGGAAAACTATGGCTACACCTTC	CASSRQGENYGYTF
.	TRBJ1-1	.	TRBV27	TGTGCCAGCAGCCTTACGAGGGGGTACACTGAAGCTTTCTTT	CASSLTRGYTEAFF
TRBD1	TRBJ1-5	.	TRBV4-1	TGCGCCAGCAGCCAAGGAGGGACAGGGACTCAGCCCCAGCATTTT	CASSQGGTGTQPQHF
.	TRBJ1-2	.	TRBV6-1	TGTGCCAGCAGTGAAGACGGCTATGGCTACACCTTC	CASSEDGYGYTF
TRBD1	TRBJ2-7	.	TRBV7-7	TGTGCTAGCAGCGTAAACGAGGGGGCCTCTTACGAGCAGTACTTC	CASSVNEGASYEQYF
.	TRBJ1-2	.	TRBV6-5	TGTGCCAGCAGATCCCCCGACAGGCAATATGGCTACACCTTC	CASRSPDRQYGYTF
TRBD1	TRBJ1-4	.	TRBV10-3	TGTGCCATCAGGCAGGGGGCTTTCACTAATGAAAAACTGTTTTTT	CAIRQGAFTNEKLFF
.	TRBJ1-1	.	TRBV4-3	TGCGCCAGCAGCCAAGATCGGGATGGTACTGAAGCTTTCTTT	CASSQDRDGTEAFF
TRBD1	TRBJ1-6	.	TRBV15	TGTGCCACCAGCAGAGATGGGACAGGGAGTTCTGCCCTCCACTTT	CATSRDGTGSSALHF
TRBD1	TRBJ1-1	.	TRBV4-3	TGCGCCAGCAGCCAGAGCGGACAGGGTTTAATCGGAGCTTTCTTT	CASSQSGQGLIGAFF
.	TRBJ2-3	large	TRBV13	TGTGCCAGCAGCCCAATAAATACAGGGTCAGATACGCAGTATTTT	CASSPINTGSDTQYF
.	TRBJ2-5	.	TRBV4-1	TGCGCCAGCAGCCAAGATAGAGAGACCCAGTACTTC	CASSQDRETQYF
.	TRBJ1-1	.	TRBV5-6	TGTGCCAGCAGCTTCTTTTCCCGTACTGAAGCTTTCTTT	CASSFFSRTEAFF
.	TRBJ2-5	.	TRBV7-9	TGTGCCAGCAGCTCCCCTAGTGGGAGGGAGACCCAGTACTTC	CASSSPSGRETQYF
.	TRBJ1-1	.	TRBV6-5	TGTGCCAGCAGTAGTCACAGGGTGAGAACTGAAGCTTTCTTT	CASSSHRVRTEAFF
.	TRBJ2-7	many	TRBV6-1	TGTGCCAGCAGCCCGGACAGAGACGAGCAGTACTTC	CASSPDRDEQYF
TRBD1	TRBJ2-7	few	TRBV4-3	TGCGCCAGCAGCCAAGATGAGACAGGGGGCCCCTACGAGCAGTACTTC	CASSQDETGGPYEQYF
.	TRBJ2-7	.	TRBV5-1	TGCGCCAGCAGCTCTGACACGGGACAATTCTACGAGCAGTACTTC	CASSSDTGQFYEQYF
.	TRBJ2-7	.	TRBV5-1	TGCGCCAGCAGCTTGTTACCCACAGGGACCCTCTACGAGCAGTACTTC	CASSLLPTGTLYEQYF
.	TRBJ1-4	.	TRBV5-4	TGTGCCAGCAGCTTGCAGGGGAATGAAAAACTGTTTTTT	CASSLQGNEKLFF
TRBD1	TRBJ1-5	.	TRBV28	TGTGCCAGCAGTCAATGGACAGGGGCCGTATATAGCAATCAGCCCCAGCATTTT	CASSQWTGAVYSNQPQHF
.	TRBJ2-1	few	TRBV7-8	TGTGCCAGCAGCTTGACTCTTTCCTCCTACAATGAGCAGTTCTTC	CASSLTLSSYNEQFF
.	TRBJ1-1	few	TRBV6-5	TGTGCCAGCAGATACAGAGAGAACACTGAAGCTTTCTTT	CASRYRENTEAFF
TRBD1	TRBJ2-7	once	TRBV4-1	TGCGCCAGCAGCCTAGGGGGCACAGGGGGTTCCTACGAGCAGTACTTC	CASSLGGTGGSYEQYF
.	TRBJ2-5	.	TRBV7-9	TGTGCCAGCAGCCTCGTGGCTGAGACCCAGTACTTC	CASSLVAETQYF
.	TRBJ1-3	.	TRBV21-1	TGTGCCAGCAGCAGTTCCTCAGACAGGGTCGATGGAAACACCATATATTTT	CASSSSSDRVDGNTIYF
.	TRBJ1-6	.	TRBV11-1	TGTGCCAGCAGCCGGCAGGGCGGTTCACCCCTCCACTTT	CASSRQGGSPLHF
.	TRBJ1-1	.	TRBV6-1	TGTGCCAGCAGTACCAACCCAGGGTACACTGAAGCTTTCTTT	CASSTNPGYTEAFF
.	TRBJ2-1	.	TRBV19	TGTGCCAGTAGTCCTAGTCCCGGCGGGAATGAGCAGTTCTTC	CASSPSPGGNEQFF